These 6 T cell receptor beta chains share one sample of origin, sequenced in a study of shared clonotypes between healthy human individuals (dated by TCRdb to 2020 to 2021). CD8 naive samples were obtained by positive selection for CCR7 among CD45RO-negative cells, yielding a CD45RA+CCR7+ population from which TemRA cells were excluded. Library method: the immunoSEQ multiplex PCR assay. The clones in this table, taken by TCRdb from immuneACCESS, are in-frame only. Not every clone is retained; where verified, under half of the shortfall comes from an unresolved V gene, and the cause of the rest is unknown. Here the sample has about 2.1 million clones; just over 90% occur a single time. Around 1.7% of the sample lies in the top ten. What was sequenced was naive CD8+ T cells from PBMCs. This specimen's cell subset or site label, per the study, means: CD45RA+CCR7+. The receptors were sampled from a man aged 18-30 years in good health. Some clones in this sample may be carry-over from other donors' samples.

The chain employs TRBV2 and TRBJ1-1; a weak D match, TRBD1 (5 bases). This CDR3 spans 14 amino acids. Trimming left V 0 bases short and J 5 bases short, with 10 bases between. Germline values: CDR1 SNHLY, CDR2 FYNNEI. In DNA, the CDR3 is TGTGCCAGCAGTGAAGCCGGGGGGAGTACTGAAGCTTTCTTT. Protein product: CASSEAGGSTEAFF.

The rearrangement uses TRBV5-1 and TRBJ1-1, with D perhaps matching TRBD1 (6 bases). This CDR3 contains 15 residues. Germline V lookup: CDR1 SGHRS, CDR2 YFSETQ. The V end lost 0 bases, the J end lost 10 bases, and 19 bases lay between the germline ends. The DNA of the CDR3 is TGCGCCAGCAGCTTGGCGGAGCGGACAGAGATTGGAGCTTTCTTT. Translation: CASSLAERTEIGAFF.

This chain uses TRBV6-1 with TRBJ2-7, with D possibly matching TRBD2 (5 bases). Germline V gene sequence: CDR1 MNHNS, CDR2 SASEGT. Trimming cost V 2 bases and J 4 bases, with 12 bases left between them. CDR3 size: 14 residues. CDR3 in DNA: TGTGCCAGCAGTGAATATATAGGGAGATACGAGCAGTACTTC. Protein sequence: CASSEYIGRYEQYF.

This clone turned up a few times. This chain links TRBV7-9 with TRBJ1-1, with D possibly TRBD1 on 5 matching bases. This CDR3 is built from 14 residues. Per germline, CDR1 SEHNR and CDR2 FQNEAQ (reference sequence). V was clipped by 5 bases and J by 0 bases, with 10 bases between them. CDR3 bases: TGTGCCAGCAGCGAGACAGTGATGAACACTGAAGCTTTCTTT. Encoded protein: CASSETVMNTEAFF.

This rearrangement joins TRBV9 to TRBJ2-3; the D call may be TRBD1 or TRBD2 (6 bases each). Germline CDR1 is SGDLS and CDR2 is YYNGEE. The length of the CDR3 is 15 residues. The germline V and J ends were trimmed by 0 bases and 2 bases, with 10 bases remaining between them. The CDR3 protein is CASSVEGGPTDTQYF. The CDR3 coding sequence is TGTGCCAGCAGCGTAGAGGGGGGCCCCACAGATACGCAGTATTTT.

The gene calls are TRBV21-1 and TRBJ2-1; TRBD1, as called in the table, went unchecked against the DNA. TRBV21-1 constitutes a pseudogene. CDR3 length: 14 amino acids. The CDR3 region is CASSTQGPVNEQFF. For the CDR3, the DNA is TGTGCCAGCAGTACCCAGGGTCCGGTCAATGAGCAGTTCTTC.